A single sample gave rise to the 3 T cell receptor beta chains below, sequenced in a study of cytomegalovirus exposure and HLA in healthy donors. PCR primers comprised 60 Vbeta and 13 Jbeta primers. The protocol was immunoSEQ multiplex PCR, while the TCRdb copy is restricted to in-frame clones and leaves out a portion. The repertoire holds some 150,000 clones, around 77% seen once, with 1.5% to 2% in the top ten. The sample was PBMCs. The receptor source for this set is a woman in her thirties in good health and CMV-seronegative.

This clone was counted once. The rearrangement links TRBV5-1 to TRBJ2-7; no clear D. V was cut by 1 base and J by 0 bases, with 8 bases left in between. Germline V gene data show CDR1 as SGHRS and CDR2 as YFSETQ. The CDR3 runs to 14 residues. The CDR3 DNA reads TGCGCCAGCAGCTTGTTAGTAAGCTCCTACGAGCAGTACTTC. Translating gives CASSLLVSSYEQYF.

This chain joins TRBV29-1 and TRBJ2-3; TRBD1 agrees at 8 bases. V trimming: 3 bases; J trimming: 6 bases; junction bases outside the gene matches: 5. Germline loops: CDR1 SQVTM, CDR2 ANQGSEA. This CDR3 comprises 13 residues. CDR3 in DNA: TGCAGCGTTGATGGACAGGGAAAGGATACGCAGTATTTT. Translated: CSVDGQGKDTQYF.

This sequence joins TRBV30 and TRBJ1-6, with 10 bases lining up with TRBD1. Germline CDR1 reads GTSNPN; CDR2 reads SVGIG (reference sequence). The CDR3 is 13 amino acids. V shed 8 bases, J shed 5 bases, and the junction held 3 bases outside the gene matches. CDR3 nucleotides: TGTGCCGCGACAGGGGGCAATAATTCACCCCTCCACTTT. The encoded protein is CAATGGNNSPLHF. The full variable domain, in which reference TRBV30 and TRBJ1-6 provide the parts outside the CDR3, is SQTIHQWPATLVQPVGSPLSLECTVEGTSNPNLYWYRQAAGRGLQLLFYSVGIGQISSEVPQNLSASRPQDRQFILSSKKLLLSDSGFYLCAATGGNNSPLHFGNGTRLTVT.